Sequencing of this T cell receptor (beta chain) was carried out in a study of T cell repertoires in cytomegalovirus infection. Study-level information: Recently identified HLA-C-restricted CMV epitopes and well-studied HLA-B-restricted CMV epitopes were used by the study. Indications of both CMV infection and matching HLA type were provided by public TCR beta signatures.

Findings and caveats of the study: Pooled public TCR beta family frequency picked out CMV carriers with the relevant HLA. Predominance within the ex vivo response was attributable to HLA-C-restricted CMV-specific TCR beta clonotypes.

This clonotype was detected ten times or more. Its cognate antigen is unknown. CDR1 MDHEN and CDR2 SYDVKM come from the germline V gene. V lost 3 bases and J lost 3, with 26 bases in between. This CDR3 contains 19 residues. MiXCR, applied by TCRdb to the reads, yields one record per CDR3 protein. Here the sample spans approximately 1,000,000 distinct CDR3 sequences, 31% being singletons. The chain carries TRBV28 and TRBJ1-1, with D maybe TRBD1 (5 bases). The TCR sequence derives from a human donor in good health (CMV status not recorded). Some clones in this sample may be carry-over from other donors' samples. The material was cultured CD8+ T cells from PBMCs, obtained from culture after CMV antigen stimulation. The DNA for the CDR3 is TGTGCCAGCAGTTTGTACGGTGAAGGGGCACGGCTCGGGGACACTGAAGCTTTCTTT. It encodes CASSLYGEGARLGDTEAFF. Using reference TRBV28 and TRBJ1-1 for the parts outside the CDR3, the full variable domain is DVKVTQSSRYLVKRTGEKVFLECVQDMDHENMFWYRQDPGLGLRLIYFSYDVKMKEKGDIPEGYSVSREKKERFSLILESASTNQTSMYLCASSLYGEGARLGDTEAFFGQGTRLTVV.